Shown below are 7 T cell receptor beta chains from a single sample sequenced in a study of blood T cell repertoires in COVID-19. Sequencing used immunoSEQ multiplex PCR; TCRdb keeps in-frame clones, though not all of them. Of about 51,000 clones detected, about 91% appear once; the ten largest clones hold 3.1%. The sequenced sample was peripheral blood. These receptors all stem from a man over 45 with acute or convalescent COVID-19.

The V call is TRBV7-6, the J call TRBJ2-7, with D perhaps TRBD2 (6 bases). This CDR3 has 14 amino acids. Germline assignment: CDR1 SGHVS and CDR2 FNYEAQ. V lost 5 bases, J lost 0 bases, and 11 bases lay in between. The CDR3: CASSGTASSYEQYF. DNA of the CDR3: TGTGCCAGCAGCGGGACTGCGAGCTCCTACGAGCAGTACTTC.

This clone was recorded only once. The genes are TRBV24-1 and TRBJ1-4; D gene unclear. The CDR3 sequence is 13 residues long. Germline lookup yields CDR1 KGHDR and CDR2 SFDVKD. The ends were cut back, 5 bases at V and 4 bases at J, with 7 bases in the middle. In DNA form, the CDR3 reads TGTGCCACCAGTGGAGGCCTTAATGAAAAACTGTTTTTT. Translating it yields CATSGGLNEKLFF.

The J gene is TRBJ1-6, the V gene TRBV5-4; 8 nucleotides align to TRBD1. The CDR3 has 17 amino acids. The V segment lost 4 bases and the J segment 2 bases; nucleotides outside the gene matches: 8. Germline CDR1 reads SGHNT; CDR2 reads YYREEE (reference sequence). CDR3 DNA: TGTGCCAGCAGCCCAGGGGGCGCAAAGACCTATAATTCACCCCTCCACTTT. This gives the protein CASSPGGAKTYNSPLHF.

V usage is TRBV14 and J usage is TRBJ2-7; weak D call: TRBD1 (6 bases). CDR1 and CDR2 (germline): SGHDN, FVKESK. CDR3 length: 14 amino acids. Trimming left V 2 bases short and J 7 bases short, with 15 bases between. CDR3 loop: CASSQMGRGVEQYF. In nucleotides, the CDR3 is TGTGCCAGCAGCCAAATGGGCAGGGGAGTAGAGCAGTACTTC. Filled out from reference TRBV14 and TRBJ2-7, the complete variable domain reads EAGVTQFPSHSVIEKGQTVTLRCDPISGHDNLYWYRRVMGKEIKFLLHFVKESKQDESGMPNNRFLAERTGGTYSTLKVQPAELEDSGVYFCASSQMGRGVEQYFGPGTRLTVT.

V and J are TRBV12-3 or TRBV12-4 and TRBJ2-1; D remains ambiguous. Trimming removed 6 bases at V and 4 bases at J, with 10 bases between. The CDR3 loop spans 13 amino acids. The CDR3 region is CASRMQVYNEQFF. The CDR3 DNA follows: TGTGCCAGCAGAATGCAGGTATACAATGAGCAGTTCTTC.

The rearrangement uses TRBV9 and TRBJ2-1; possible D gene TRBD2, 7 bases. Trimming shortened V by 2 bases and J by 5 bases, and 11 bases separated the two germline ends. There are 14 residues in the CDR3. Germline V gene sequence: CDR1 SGDLS, CDR2 YYNGEE. The CDR3 loop reads CASSVGGANNEQFF. As DNA, the CDR3 is TGTGCCAGCAGCGTTGGGGGGGCCAACAATGAGCAGTTCTTC. The whole variable domain, remainder taken from reference TRBV9 and TRBJ2-1, is DSGVTQTPKHLITATGQRVTLRCSPRSGDLSVYWYQQSLDQGLQFLIQYYNGEERAKGNILERFSAQQFPDLHSELNLSSLELGDSALYFCASSVGGANNEQFFGPGTRLTVL.

The chain couples TRBV7-2 to TRBJ2-1; D remains unclear. V dropped 2 bases and J dropped 6 bases, with 5 bases sitting between them. CDR1 is SGHTA, CDR2 FQGNSA, per germline. The CDR3 is 12 residues long. In DNA, the CDR3 is TGTGCCAGCAGCTTATCCGTCAATGAGCAGTTCTTC. Translation: CASSLSVNEQFF.